This T cell receptor (beta chain) originates from a study of OX40 agonist ivuxolimab in advanced cancers. TCRdb's table, derived via immunoSEQ multiplex PCR, lists solely in-frame clones and lacks some. The sample holds about 72,000 clones; roughly 87% are singletons and the top ten take roughly 1.3%. The CDR3 length is 14 residues. Germline V gene data show CDR1 as SGHNT and CDR2 as YENEEA. V lost 2 bases to trimming and J lost 6 bases, with 10 bases between them. The gene calls are TRBV11-3 and TRBJ2-2; D is perhaps TRBD2 (6 bases). The TCR comes from an adult with an advanced solid tumor such as melanoma, head and neck, liver or kidney cancer. The starting material was CD4+ or CD8+ T cells sorted from blood, obtained in a trial of the OX40 agonist ivuxolimab. Here the CDR3 DNA reads TGTGCCAGCAGCTTACGGAGGGGTCCCGGGGAGCTGTTTTTT. Protein product: CASSLRRGPGELFF. The complete variable domain, with remaining parts taken from reference TRBV11-3 and TRBJ2-2, reads EAGVVQSPRYKIIEKKQPVAFWCNPISGHNTLYWYLQNLGQGPELLIRYENEEAVDDSQLPKDRFSAERLKGVDSTLKIQPAELGDSAVYLCASSLRRGPGELFFGEGSRLTVL.